This entry concerns a single TCR beta chain. Its target is unknown. Unsorted PBMC contributed about 0.3 ug DNA, 30,000 to 35,000 T cell genomes, to each replicate PCR. The protocol was immunoSEQ multiplex PCR, while the TCRdb copy is restricted to in-frame clones and leaves out a portion. The table lists about 490,000 clones, 79% of them singletons, with about 12% in the top ten. This entry belongs to a study of shared clonotypes between healthy human individuals. Study observations and caveats: Represented diversity (both genetic and exposure-history) was limited by the small number of donors. Clonotype sharing among donors was expected to depend on sequencing depth.

All the donors were Caucasian adults who lived in Nashville, Tennessee. CDR3 length: 16 residues. This sequence joins TRBV21-1 and TRBJ2-7; no DNA check was done on the table's D call, TRBD1. TRBV21-1 is a listed pseudogene. The sequenced material came from PBMCs. The sequence derives from a woman aged 40 to 55 in good health. Some clones in this sample may be carry-over from other donors' samples. CDR3 residues: CASGETGIPLVEEQYF. The CDR3, as DNA: TGTGCCAGCGGGGAAACAGGGATCCCGTTAGTGGAAGAGCAGTACTTC.